The 4 T cell receptor beta chains listed next were all sequenced from one sample in a study of blood T cell repertoires in COVID-19. Generated by immunoSEQ multiplex PCR, the TCRdb table keeps only in-frame clones and is missing some. The repertoire includes approximately 210,000 clones, 85% to 95% of them detected once, and 0.76% sits in the top ten. Sequencing was performed on peripheral blood. The receptors were sampled from a man between 25 and 39 years old with COVID-19, enrolled during active disease.

V and J are TRBV27 and TRBJ2-7, with 11 bases fitting TRBD1. The CDR3 extends over 14 amino acids. Looked up from germline, CDR1 is MNHEY and CDR2 is SMNVEV (reference sequence). Trimming at V came to 6 bases and at J to 6 bases, leaving 7 bases not matched to a gene. CDR3 bases: TGTGCCAGCAGAAACCGGGACAGGGGGATCGAGCAGTACTTC. Translation gives CASRNRDRGIEQYF.

For the CDR3, the DNA is TGTGCCAGCAGCCAAGATCCGAGACAGGCGGATGAAAAACTGTTTTTT. Protein sequence: CASSQDPRQADEKLFF. V gene TRBV3-1 (or the pseudogene TRBV3-2) combines with J gene TRBJ1-4, with a weak D call TRBD1 (6 bases). The CDR3 is made up of 16 amino acids. The V gene's germline CDR1 is LGHDT and CDR2 YNNKEL (reference sequence). V was cut by 0 bases and J by 6 bases, with 14 bases left in between.

The sample holds a few counts of this clone. The chain joins TRBV5-4 to TRBJ2-7, with 7 nucleotides matching TRBD1. The germline V gene has CDR1 SGHNT and CDR2 YYREEE (reference sequence). CDR3 length equals 15 residues. Trimming removed 4 bases from V and 2 bases from J; junction bases left unmatched: 9. CDR3 DNA sequence: TGTGCCAGCAGCCGGGACAGTCGAACAACCTACGAGCAGTACTTC. Protein: CASSRDSRTTYEQYF.

This clone was seen once. The rearrangement uses TRBV6-6 and TRBJ2-7, with no clear D. The CDR3 consists of 12 residues. Germline V gene data show CDR1 as MNHNY and CDR2 as SVGAGI (reference sequence). Trimming removed 5 bases at V and 0 bases at J, with 5 bases between. This CDR3 reads CASSPGSYEQYF. Written as DNA, the CDR3 is TGTGCCAGCAGTCCAGGCTCCTACGAGCAGTACTTC.